The following is a T cell receptor (beta chain) sequence with its context. Its antigen remains unknown. This entry is derived from a study of T cell responses to AZD1222 COVID-19 vaccine. Whole-study results and caveats: Across the whole spike, CD4 TCRs peaked at regions 160-218 and 743-854.

Assay: immunoSEQ multiplex PCR; the TCRdb copy retains only in-frame clones and omits some. The table lists 82,000 or so clones, more than 90% of them singletons. Germline assignment: CDR1 SGHTA and CDR2 FQGNSA. Trimming took 1 base from V and 0 from J, leaving 13 bases between them. The CDR3 has 17 residues. The sample here was peripheral blood, taken on day 0 of AZD1222 vaccination. The rearrangement links TRBV7-2 to TRBJ1-5, with D tentatively TRBD1 (6 bases). This sequence originates from an adult in good health. The CDR3 sequence: CASSLGGGHNSNQPQHF. In DNA, the CDR3 is TGTGCCAGCAGCTTAGGGGGGGGACACAATAGCAATCAGCCCCAGCATTTT.